This T cell receptor beta chain was recorded in a study of T-cell reconstitution after alpha-beta-depleted transplantation in children. Construction of the TCRbeta library involved unique molecular identifiers. Each CDR3 protein is one row after TCRdb ran MiXCR on the PCR reads. The sample includes 210,000 or so distinct CDR3 sequences, about 9.5% seen only once; the top ten take less than 8%. The CDR3 consists of 15 residues. Losses at the gene ends were 2 bases for V and 6 bases for J; bases not matched to a gene: 3. Germline V lookup: CDR1 MNHNS, CDR2 SASEGT. The material sequenced was PBMCs from the stem cell graft donor, taken from the stem cell graft. The clonotype comes from a human donor who donated a stem cell graft to a child with acute lymphoblastic leukemia. The rearrangement links TRBV6-1 to TRBJ2-1; TRBD2 agrees at 11 bases. The CDR3 loop is CASSEFSGGANEQFF. CDR3 DNA: TGTGCCAGCAGTGAATTTAGCGGGGGGGCCAATGAGCAGTTCTTC.